The rows below give T cell receptor beta chains drawn from one sample of a study of cytomegalovirus exposure and HLA in healthy donors. The protocol was immunoSEQ multiplex PCR, while the TCRdb copy is restricted to in-frame clones and leaves out a portion. The sample includes over 75,000 clones, over 60% of them seen just once. Sequencing used PBMCs. Source of these receptors: a male donor in good health and CMV-seropositive. The CDR3 runs from the conserved cysteine through the conserved F or W. The D gene is left open where the match is weak. Size tells how often a clone was seen (once, few, many) or the class of an expanded clone, and some rows leave it out.

TRBV6-1	14	.	TRBJ2-3	.	TGTGCCAGCAGTCTCCAGTGGGAGCCGGGTACGCAGTATTTT	CASSLQWEPGTQYF
TRBV6-4	17	.	TRBJ1-4	TRBD1	TGTGCCAGCAGTGACTACGACAGGGAAGTTCCTAATGAAAAACTGTTTTTT	CASSDYDREVPNEKLFF
TRBV4-3	16	.	TRBJ1-1	TRBD1	TGCGCCAGCAGCCAACCCGCCGGACAGGGTAAGACTGAAGCTTTCTTT	CASSQPAGQGKTEAFF
TRBV2	15	.	TRBJ1-2	TRBD1	TGTGCCAGCAGTGGGAGTGACAGGGGAGGGCATGGCTACACCTTC	CASSGSDRGGHGYTF
TRBV2	16	.	TRBJ2-2	TRBD2	TGTGCCAGCAGGTTGGGACTAGCGGGGGGGCCCGGGGAGCTGTTTTTT	CASRLGLAGGPGELFF
TRBV5-4	15	.	TRBJ1-6	.	TGTGCCAGCAGCTTGGACAGTTCCTATAATTCACCCCTCCACTTT	CASSLDSSYNSPLHF
TRBV6-5	15	.	TRBJ1-2	.	TGTGCCAGCAGTACCGACCGGAGGGAGGGCTATGGCTACACCTTC	CASSTDRREGYGYTF
TRBV4-3	15	.	TRBJ1-2	TRBD1	TGCGCCAGCAGCCAAGCGGGACAGGGAAACTATGGCTACACCTTC	CASSQAGQGNYGYTF
TRBV2	15	.	TRBJ1-2	.	TGTGCCAGTCCCAACGCGGGGACGACTAACTATGGCTACACCTTC	CASPNAGTTNYGYTF
TRBV10-3	13	few	TRBJ1-1	TRBD1	TGTGCCATGGGACAGTTAATGAACACTGAAGCTTTCTTT	CAMGQLMNTEAFF
TRBV30	14	few	TRBJ1-1	.	TGTGCCTGGAGTGGATTCACAGGGAACACTGAAGCTTTCTTT	CAWSGFTGNTEAFF
TRBV9	15	.	TRBJ2-3	.	TGTGCCAGCAGCGTACGGGAAGGGAGGACAGATACGCAGTATTTT	CASSVREGRTDTQYF
TRBV6-6	15	.	TRBJ1-2	TRBD1	TGTGCCAGCAGTTACTCGGGGACAGGGGTCTATGGCTACACCTTC	CASSYSGTGVYGYTF
TRBV9	15	once	TRBJ1-1	.	TGTGCCAGCAGCGTGAACCATAAGGGGGACACTGAAGCTTTCTTT	CASSVNHKGDTEAFF
TRBV7-8	13	.	TRBJ1-5	.	TGTGCCAGCAGCTTAGGGGGAGCTCAGCCCCAGCATTTT	CASSLGGAQPQHF
TRBV18	15	.	TRBJ1-6	TRBD1	TGTGCCAGCTCACCAACTGCACAGGGGAACCCCCCCCTCCACTTT	CASSPTAQGNPPLHF
TRBV18	13	.	TRBJ1-2	TRBD1	TGTGCCAGCATTGCACAGGGGGCGCATGGCTACACCTTC	CASIAQGAHGYTF
TRBV7-2	15	.	TRBJ1-2	.	TGTGCCAGCAGCGAGGGGGGGCGGAGGACCTATGGCTACACCTTC	CASSEGGRRTYGYTF
TRBV19	14	.	TRBJ1-2	TRBD1	TGTGCCAGTAGTATCACTCGGGACAGCTATGGCTACACCTTC	CASSITRDSYGYTF
TRBV4-3	13	.	TRBJ1-1	.	TGCGCCAGCAGCCAAGAGAAGGGGAGGGTAGCTTTCTTT	CASSQEKGRVAFF
TRBV7-8	16	.	TRBJ1-5	TRBD1	TGTGCCAGCAGCTCCCCCGGACAGGCGAGCAATCAGCCCCAGCATTTT	CASSSPGQASNQPQHF
TRBV4-1	21	few	TRBJ2-7	.	TGCGCCAGCAGCCAAGGGCTAAGGAGGAGTACGGGCAGAGCGTCCTCCTACGAGCAGTACTTC	CASSQGLRRSTGRASSYEQYF
TRBV2	14	.	TRBJ1-5	TRBD1	TGTGCCAGCAGGACGGGACAGTCCCATCAGCCCCAGCATTTT	CASRTGQSHQPQHF
TRBV2	15	few	TRBJ1-2	.	TGTGCCAGCAGCCGCGGACAGAGCACTGCGGGTGGCTACACCTTC	CASSRGQSTAGGYTF
TRBV5-1	15	once	TRBJ2-1	TRBD1	TGCGCCAGCAGCTTGGGTCAGGGGGCAGGCGATGAGCAGTTCTTC	CASSLGQGAGDEQFF
TRBV9	15	.	TRBJ2-5	TRBD1	TGTGCCAGCAGCACACTGGGGACAGGTCCAGAGACCCAGTACTTC	CASSTLGTGPETQYF
TRBV30	13	.	TRBJ1-2	.	TGTGCCTTAACAGGCCTAGGTAACTATGGCTACACCTTC	CALTGLGNYGYTF
TRBV6-6	11	.	TRBJ1-2	.	TGTGCCAGCAGCGACAGTCCTGGCTACACCTTC	CASSDSPGYTF
TRBV9	18	.	TRBJ2-2	TRBD1	TGTGCCAGCAGCGCCGGGGCCAGGACAGGCCCGAACACCGGGGAGCTGTTTTTT	CASSAGARTGPNTGELFF
TRBV7-2	14	.	TRBJ1-1	.	TGTGCCAGCAGCTTAAGGAGGGGGGGCACTGAAGCTTTCTTT	CASSLRRGGTEAFF
TRBV7-6	14	.	TRBJ2-7	TRBD1	TGTGCCAGCAGCCTTTCCCGGGACAGGGCCGAGCAGTACTTC	CASSLSRDRAEQYF
TRBV5-8	15	.	TRBJ2-7	TRBD2	TGTGCCAGCAGCTCCTCCGGGACTAGCGGTTACGAGCAGTACTTC	CASSSSGTSGYEQYF
TRBV9	17	.	TRBJ2-6	.	TGTGCCAGCAGCGCCCGCTGGGAGTTACCGGGGGCCAACGTCCTGACTTTC	CASSARWELPGANVLTF
TRBV6-1	15	once	TRBJ2-3	.	TGTGCCAGCAGTGAAGCCTCTAGCAGCACCTCCTTGCAGTATTTT	CASSEASSSTSLQYF
TRBV4-1	15	.	TRBJ2-5	TRBD1	TGCGCCAGCAGCCTGGGACAGGGGGCTCGGGAGACCCAGTACTTC	CASSLGQGARETQYF
TRBV5-1	12	.	TRBJ1-2	.	TGCGCCAGCAGCGCCGGCCGAGGTGGCTACACCTTC	CASSAGRGGYTF
TRBV19	14	.	TRBJ1-1	.	TGTGCCAGTAGTATGTGGGGCTTGAACACTGAAGCTTTCTTT	CASSMWGLNTEAFF